This TCR beta chain was identified during a study of blood T cell repertoires in COVID-19. Study context: Researchers got acute and convalescent COVID-19 samples from the United States, Italy and Spain. The cDNA or gDNA used as material had been derived from T cells, B-cell-depleted T cells, or PBMCs.

The CDR3 contains 12 residues. V was pared by 6 bases and J by 10 bases, with 5 bases of the junction left unmatched. Germline CDR1 ENHRY, CDR2 SYGVKD. How the authors handled the data: Scientists estimated how many nucleated cells there were by amplifying reference gene primers. Produced via immunoSEQ multiplex PCR; TCRdb's table is partial and in-frame only. V and J calls and clone size are as listed in that table; D and trimming were resolved from the DNA. The data show over 100,000 clones, approximately 87% seen once. The chain has TRBV10-3 and TRBJ1-1; TRBD1 aligns across 10 bases. This TCR derives from a man between 45 and 60 years old with active COVID-19. The source material was peripheral blood. The CDR3, as DNA: TGTGCCATCAGAGGACAGGGGGAGTTAGCTTTCTTT. It specifies CAIRGQGELAFF.